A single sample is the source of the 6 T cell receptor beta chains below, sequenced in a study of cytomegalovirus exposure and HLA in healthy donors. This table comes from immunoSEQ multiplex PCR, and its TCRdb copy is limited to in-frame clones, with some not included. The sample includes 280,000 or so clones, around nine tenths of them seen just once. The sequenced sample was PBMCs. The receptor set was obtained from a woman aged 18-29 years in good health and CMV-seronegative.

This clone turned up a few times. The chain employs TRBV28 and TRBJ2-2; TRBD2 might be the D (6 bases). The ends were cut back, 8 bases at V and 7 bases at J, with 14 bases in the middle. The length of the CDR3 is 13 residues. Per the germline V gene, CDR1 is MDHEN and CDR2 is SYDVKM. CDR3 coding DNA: TGTGCCAGCCGTAGCGGTCACCTCGGGGAGCTGTTTTTT. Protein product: CASRSGHLGELFF.

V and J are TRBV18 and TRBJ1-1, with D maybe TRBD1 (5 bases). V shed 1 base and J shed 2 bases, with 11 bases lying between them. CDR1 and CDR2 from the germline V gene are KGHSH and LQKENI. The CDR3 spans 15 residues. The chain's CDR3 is CASSPREQVNTEAFF. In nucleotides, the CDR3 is TGTGCCAGCTCACCACGAGAACAGGTTAACACTGAAGCTTTCTTT.

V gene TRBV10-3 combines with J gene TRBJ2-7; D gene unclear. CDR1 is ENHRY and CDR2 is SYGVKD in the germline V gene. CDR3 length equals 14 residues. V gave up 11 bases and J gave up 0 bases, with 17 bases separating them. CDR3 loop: CAAKFGSSSYEQYF. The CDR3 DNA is TGTGCCGCCAAGTTCGGGTCGAGCTCCTACGAGCAGTACTTC.

CDR3 region: CASSGAGLETQYF. CDR3 nucleotides: TGTGCCAGCAGTGGTGCCGGGTTGGAGACCCAGTACTTC. The rearrangement joins TRBV25-1 to TRBJ2-5; D is undetermined. The CDR3 covers 13 residues. V was cut by 4 bases and J by 5 bases, with 11 bases left in between. Germline CDR1 reads MGHDK; CDR2 reads SYGVNS.

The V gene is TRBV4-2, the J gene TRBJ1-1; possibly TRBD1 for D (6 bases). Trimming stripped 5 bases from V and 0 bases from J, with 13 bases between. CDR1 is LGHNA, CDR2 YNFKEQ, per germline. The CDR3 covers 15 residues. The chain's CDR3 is CASSEATGMNTEAFF. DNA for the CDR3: TGTGCCAGCAGCGAAGCAACAGGGATGAACACTGAAGCTTTCTTT.

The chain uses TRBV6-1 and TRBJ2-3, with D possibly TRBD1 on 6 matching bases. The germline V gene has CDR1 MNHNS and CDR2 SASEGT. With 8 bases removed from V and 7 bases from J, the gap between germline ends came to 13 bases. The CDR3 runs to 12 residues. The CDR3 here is CASQGRWYTQYF. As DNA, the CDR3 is TGTGCCAGCCAGGGGCGCTGGTATACGCAGTATTTT.